This T cell receptor beta chain was obtained from a study of blood T cell repertoires in COVID-19. About the study: COVID-19 samples from acute and convalescent phases originated in the United States, Italy and Spain. Nucleic acid was either cDNA or gDNA, and it came from T cells, B-cell-depleted T cells, or PBMCs.

In the study's own analysis: Nucleated cell counts were estimated from reference gene primer amplification. Measured with immunoSEQ multiplex PCR; TCRdb has only the in-frame clones, and not every one. V and J calls and clone size are copied from that table; D and trimming were computed from the DNA. The sample gives approximately 80,000 clones, about 85% of which show up once; approximately 9.1% is in the top ten. Trimming removed 2 bases from V and 3 bases from J; junction bases left unmatched: 3. Germline V CDR1 and CDR2: LGHNA, YNFKEQ. The CDR3 length is 16 residues. This clone is medium-sized within its sample.

The material sequenced was peripheral blood. This TCR came from a human donor in a cohort sampled during active COVID-19. This chain uses TRBV4-2 with TRBJ2-2, with 10 bases that match TRBD2. Written as DNA, the CDR3 is TGTGCCAGCAGCCAACTAGCGGGAGCCGACACCGGGGAGCTGTTTTTT. Translated, it gives CASSQLAGADTGELFF.